This TCR beta chain is from a study of T cell changes during pregnancy in multiple sclerosis. The CDR3 has 20 residues. V lost 8 bases, J lost 0 bases, and 19 bases stayed unmatched. CDR1 is MNHEY, CDR2 SMNVEV, per germline (reference sequence). This clone was seen only a few times. Assay: immunoSEQ multiplex PCR; the TCRdb copy retains only in-frame clones and omits some. Altogether roughly 60,000 clones are present, less than 95% being singletons, with the ten largest covering more than 2%. This clonotype was sampled from a female donor in good health, enrolled as a control in a pregnancy study. Specimen: peripheral blood, collected in the second trimester of pregnancy. V is TRBV27 and J is TRBJ2-3, with 11 nucleotides matching TRBD2. The DNA for the CDR3 is TGTGCCAGCCATAGGACAGGGGACCCTCGGACTAGCGGGAGCACAGATACGCAGTATTTT. This translates into CASHRTGDPRTSGSTDTQYF.